These 15 T cell receptor beta chains were all obtained from the same sample, sequenced in a study of control samples from healthy donors and cancer patients. Data came from immunoSEQ multiplex PCR; TCRdb stores just in-frame clones and leaves some out. The table lists approximately 100,000 clones, roughly 86% of them singletons, with 20% to 25% in the top ten. Sequencing was carried out using blood. The receptors shown here come from a man aged 25 to 45 in good health.

The V gene is TRBV15, the J gene TRBJ1-6, with 8 bases fitting TRBD1. In germline, CDR1 is LNHNV, CDR2 YYDKDF (reference sequence). The CDR3 extends over 17 amino acids. Trimming cost V 1 base and J 5 bases; bases outside gene matches: 7. The CDR3 protein is CATSRAAWDRNNSPLHF. The CDR3 DNA sequence: TGTGCCACCAGCAGAGCCGCATGGGACAGGAATAATTCACCCCTCCACTTT. The entire variable domain, with the rest obtained from reference TRBV15 and TRBJ1-6, is as follows: DAMVIQNPRYQVTQFGKPVTLSCSQTLNHNVMYWYQQKSSQAPKLLFHYYDKDFNNEADTPDNFQSRRPNTSFCFLDIRSPGLGDTAMYLCATSRAAWDRNNSPLHFGNGTRLTVT.

This sequence joins TRBV2 and TRBJ2-5, with D tentatively TRBD1 or TRBD2 (5 bases each). The CDR3 extends over 14 amino acids. Germline V lookup: CDR1 SNHLY, CDR2 FYNNEI. Trimming shortened V by 6 bases and J by 0 bases, and 11 bases separated the two germline ends. The CDR3 DNA sequence: TGTGCCAGCAGGAGACAGACTAACCAAGAGACCCAGTACTTC. Translating it yields CASRRQTNQETQYF. Full variable domain (missing parts from reference TRBV2 and TRBJ2-5): EPEVTQTPSHQVTQMGQEVILRCVPISNHLYFYWYRQILGQKVEFLVSFYNNEISEKSEIFDDQFSVERPDGSNFTLKIRSTKLEDSAMYFCASRRQTNQETQYFGPGTRLLVL.

The chain uses TRBV9 and TRBJ2-3; perhaps TRBD2 as D (6 bases). This CDR3 comprises 16 residues. Trimming removed 4 bases at V and 1 base at J, with 16 bases between. The germline CDR1 and CDR2 sequences are SGDLS and YYNGEE. The DNA for the CDR3 is TGTGCCAGCAGCCCCTTTCAGGGCGGGGGCACAGATACGCAGTATTTT. It translates to CASSPFQGGGTDTQYF.

The chain links TRBV6-5 to TRBJ1-1; D is possibly TRBD1 (5 bases). There are 13 residues in the CDR3. In germline, CDR1 is MNHEY, CDR2 SVGAGI. V dropped 5 bases and J dropped 7 bases, with 14 bases sitting between them. DNA for the CDR3: TGTGCCAGCAGTACCAGGGTCGACGGTGAAGCTTTCTTT. It translates to CASSTRVDGEAFF.

This clone was recorded a few times. V gene TRBV27 combines with J gene TRBJ1-5; D is ambiguous. From germline, CDR1 is MNHEY and CDR2 SMNVEV (reference sequence). The CDR3 contains 15 residues. Trimming removed 2 bases from V and 0 bases from J, with 8 bases in between. In nucleotides, the CDR3 is TGTGCCAGCAGTTTAACGGCTTATAGCAATCAGCCCCAGCATTTT. Its translation is CASSLTAYSNQPQHF.

In DNA, the CDR3 is TGTGCCAGCCTTACGGGGTTAAGCTCTGGAAACACCATATATTTT. This encodes CASLTGLSSGNTIYF. The chain has TRBV28 and TRBJ1-3; the D is unclear. Germline values: CDR1 MDHEN, CDR2 SYDVKM. Trimming took off 8 bases at V and 0 bases at J, with 14 bases between the two ends. CDR3 length: 15 amino acids.

The table lists this clone with a count of one. The chain joins TRBV7-8 to TRBJ1-2; no firm D call. Trimming took 5 bases from V and 2 from J, leaving 18 bases between them. This CDR3 is built from 16 residues. Germline-derived CDR1 and CDR2 are SGHVS and FQNEAQ. CDR3 coding DNA: TGTGCCAGCAGCGCCACTTACAGAATCTTCAACTATGGCTACACCTTC. It encodes CASSATYRIFNYGYTF.

This chain links TRBV6-1 with TRBJ2-7, with D tentatively TRBD2 (6 bases). Germline CDR1 reads MNHNS; CDR2 reads SASEGT. This CDR3 region has 12 residues. V lost 2 bases and J 6 bases, leaving 8 bases between the germline ends. The CDR3 reads CASSELGGEQYV. The CDR3 coding sequence is TGTGCCAGCAGTGAATTGGGGGGCGAGCAGTACGTC.

The chain has TRBV4-2 and TRBJ1-2, with D perhaps TRBD1 (5 bases). The germline V gene has CDR1 LGHNA and CDR2 YNFKEQ. The CDR3 has 15 residues. V dropped 0 bases and J dropped 3 bases, with 11 bases sitting between them. CDR3 nucleotides: TGTGCCAGCAGCCAAGACTGGGGCAGGGACTATGGCTACACCTTC. Its translation is CASSQDWGRDYGYTF.

The J gene is TRBJ2-5, the V gene TRBV7-8, with D possibly called TRBD1 or TRBD2 (5 bases each). The V gene lost 5 bases and the J gene lost 5 bases, with 18 bases spanning the gap. CDR1 and CDR2 (germline): SGHVS, FQNEAQ. This CDR3 is 15 amino acids long. In DNA, the CDR3 is TGTGCCAGCAGCCCGCACGGGACCAGGGAGGAGACCCAGTACTTC. Protein product: CASSPHGTREETQYF.

The V call is TRBV7-9, the J call TRBJ2-2; the D call may be TRBD1 or TRBD2 (5 bases each). The CDR3 runs to 14 residues. Looked up from germline, CDR1 is SEHNR and CDR2 is FQNEAQ (reference sequence). V shed 5 bases and J shed 5 bases, with 12 bases lying between them. CDR3 sequence (DNA): TGTGCCAGCAGCGTGGGGGTAGGGACCGGGGAGCTGTTTTTT. Translating it yields CASSVGVGTGELFF.

This sequence joins TRBV9 and TRBJ2-1; TRBD2 agrees at 8 bases. The CDR3 length is 15 residues. Germline assignment: CDR1 SGDLS and CDR2 YYNGEE. The junction had 6 bases not matched to a gene; V was cut back by 3 bases and J by 4 bases. CDR3 DNA sequence: TGTGCCAGCAGCGCAAGCGGGGGCGCGTACAATGAGCAGTTCTTC. This gives the protein CASSASGGAYNEQFF.

This chain links TRBV6-4 with TRBJ1-2; no firm D call. V was pared by 0 bases and J by 1 base, with 9 bases between. The CDR3 covers 15 residues. Germline CDR1 and CDR2: MRHNA and SNTAGT. The CDR3 sequence is CASSDSGRLNYGYTF. As DNA, the CDR3 is TGTGCCAGCAGTGACTCCGGACGGCTTAACTATGGCTACACCTTC.

The rearrangement joins TRBV5-1 to TRBJ1-1; TRBD1 agrees at 9 bases. V shed 5 bases, J shed 4 bases, and the junction held 9 bases outside the gene matches. CDR1 SGHRS and CDR2 YFSETQ come from the germline V gene. There are 15 residues in the CDR3. The chain's CDR3 is CASSSGTGPRTEAFF. CDR3 DNA: TGCGCCAGCAGTTCCGGGACAGGGCCTCGCACTGAAGCTTTCTTT.

In this sample, this clone turned up once. In DNA, the CDR3 is TGTGCCAGCAGTACGACCGACGGGGGAGTGTACGAGCAGTACTTC. Its protein product is CASSTTDGGVYEQYF. The rearrangement joins TRBV7-8 to TRBJ2-7; D may be TRBD2 (6 bases). The CDR3 loop spans 15 amino acids. Germline V lookup: CDR1 SGHVS, CDR2 FQNEAQ. The V and J ends lost 6 bases and 4 bases respectively, with 19 bases between them. Using reference TRBV7-8 and TRBJ2-7 for the parts outside the CDR3, the full variable domain is GAGVSQSPRYKVAKRGQDVALRCDPISGHVSLFWYQQALGQGPEFLTYFQNEAQLDKSGLPSDRFFAERPEGSVSTLKIQRTQQEDSAVYLCASSTTDGGVYEQYFGPGTRLTVT.